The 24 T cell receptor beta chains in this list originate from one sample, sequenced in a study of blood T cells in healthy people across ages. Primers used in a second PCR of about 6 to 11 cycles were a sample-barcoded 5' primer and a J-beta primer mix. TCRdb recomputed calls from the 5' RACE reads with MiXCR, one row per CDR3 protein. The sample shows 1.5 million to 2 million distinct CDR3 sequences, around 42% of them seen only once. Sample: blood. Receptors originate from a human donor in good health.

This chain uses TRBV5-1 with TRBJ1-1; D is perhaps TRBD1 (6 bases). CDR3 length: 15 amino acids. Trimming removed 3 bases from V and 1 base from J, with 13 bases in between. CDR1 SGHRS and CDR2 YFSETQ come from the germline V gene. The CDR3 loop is CASSSTSRGNTEAFF. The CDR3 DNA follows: TGCGCCAGCAGCTCGACTTCCAGGGGGAACACTGAAGCTTTCTTT.

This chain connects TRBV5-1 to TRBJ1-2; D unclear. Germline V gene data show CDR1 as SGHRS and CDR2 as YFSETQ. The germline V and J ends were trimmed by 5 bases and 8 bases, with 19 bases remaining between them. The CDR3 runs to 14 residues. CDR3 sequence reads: CASRNEVRVRGYTF. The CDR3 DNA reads TGCGCCAGCAGGAACGAGGTTCGGGTTAGAGGCTACACCTTC.

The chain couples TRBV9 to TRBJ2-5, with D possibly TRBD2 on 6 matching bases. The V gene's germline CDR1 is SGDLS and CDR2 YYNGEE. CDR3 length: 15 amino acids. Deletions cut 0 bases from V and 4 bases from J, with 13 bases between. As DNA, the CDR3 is TGTGCCAGCAGCGTAGGACTGGTTAGCGGAGAGACCCAGTACTTC. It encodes CASSVGLVSGETQYF.

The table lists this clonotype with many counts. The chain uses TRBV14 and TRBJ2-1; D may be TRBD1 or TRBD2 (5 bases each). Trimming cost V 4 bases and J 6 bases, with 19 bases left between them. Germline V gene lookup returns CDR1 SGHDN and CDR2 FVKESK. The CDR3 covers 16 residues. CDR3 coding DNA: TGTGCCAGCAGCCGACCGGGGCATGGGGGTGTCAATGAGCAGTTCTTC. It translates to CASSRPGHGGVNEQFF.

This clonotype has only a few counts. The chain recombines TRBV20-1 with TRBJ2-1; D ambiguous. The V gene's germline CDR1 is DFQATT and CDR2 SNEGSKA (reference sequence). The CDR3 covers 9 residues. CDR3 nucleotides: TGCAGACCGATCAATGAGCAGTTCTTC. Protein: CRPINEQFF.

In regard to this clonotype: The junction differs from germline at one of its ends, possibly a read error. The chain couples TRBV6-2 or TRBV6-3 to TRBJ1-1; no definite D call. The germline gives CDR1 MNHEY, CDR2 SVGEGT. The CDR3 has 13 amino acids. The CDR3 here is CVSMRWQNTEAFF. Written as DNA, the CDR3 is TGTGTCAGCATGCGGTGGCAGAACACTGAAGCTTTCTTT.

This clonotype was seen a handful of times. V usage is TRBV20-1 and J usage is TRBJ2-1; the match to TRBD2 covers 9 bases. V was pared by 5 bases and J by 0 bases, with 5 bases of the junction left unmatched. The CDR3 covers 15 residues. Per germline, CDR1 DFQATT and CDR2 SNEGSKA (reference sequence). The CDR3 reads CSALAGALSYNEQFF. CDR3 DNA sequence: TGCAGTGCTTTAGCGGGGGCCCTCTCCTACAATGAGCAGTTCTTC.

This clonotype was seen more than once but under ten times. CDR3 nucleotides: TGCAGTGCCTCGACAGCCCTCCCGAGCGAGCAGTACTTC. Its translation is CSASTALPSEQYF. The V gene is TRBV20-1, the J gene TRBJ2-4, with D perhaps matching TRBD1 (5 bases). The J call could be wrong; TRBJ2-7 is a better fit for the DNA end. The CDR3 has 13 residues. CDR1 is DFQATT, CDR2 SNEGSKA, per germline (reference sequence).

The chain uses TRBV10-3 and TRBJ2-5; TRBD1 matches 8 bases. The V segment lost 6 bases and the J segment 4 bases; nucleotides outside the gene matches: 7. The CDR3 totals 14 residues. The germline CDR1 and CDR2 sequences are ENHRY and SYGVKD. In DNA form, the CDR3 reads TGTGCCATCAGACCGGGACAGGAGGGAGAGACCCAGTACTTC. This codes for CAIRPGQEGETQYF.

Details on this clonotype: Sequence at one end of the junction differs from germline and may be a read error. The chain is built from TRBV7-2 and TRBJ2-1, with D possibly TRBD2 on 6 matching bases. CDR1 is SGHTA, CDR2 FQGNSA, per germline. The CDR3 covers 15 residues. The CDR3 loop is CASSTTRTTGNGQFF. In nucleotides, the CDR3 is TGTGCCAGCAGCACGACGAGGACTACCGGCAATGGGCAGTTCTTC.

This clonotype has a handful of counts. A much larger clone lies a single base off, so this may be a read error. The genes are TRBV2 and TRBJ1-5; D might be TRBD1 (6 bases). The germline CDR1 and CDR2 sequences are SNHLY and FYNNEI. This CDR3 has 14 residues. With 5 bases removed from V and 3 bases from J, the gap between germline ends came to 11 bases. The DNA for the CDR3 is TGTGCCAGCAGTAATCAGGGGCACAATCAGCCCCAGCATTTT. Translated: CASSNQGHNQPQHF.

The CDR3, as DNA: TGTGCCATCGGGACCAATGAGCAGTTCTTC. It codes for CAIGTNEQFF. V and J are TRBV10-3 and TRBJ2-1; TRBD1 or TRBD2 may be the D gene (5 bases each). This CDR3 region has 10 residues. Germline CDR1 is ENHRY and CDR2 is SYGVKD. V shed 8 bases and J shed 6 bases, with 5 bases lying between them.

CDR3: CASSSTSIYCLRYSNQPQHF. The DNA for the CDR3 is TGTGCCAGCAGTTCTACCTCCATTTATTGCTTGAGGTATAGCAATCAGCCCCAGCATTTT. The gene calls are TRBV27 and TRBJ1-5; D remains unclear. Between the trimmed V and J ends, which lost 4 bases and 0 bases, there was a span of 25 bases. Germline V lookup: CDR1 MNHEY, CDR2 SMNVEV (reference sequence). The CDR3 covers 20 residues.

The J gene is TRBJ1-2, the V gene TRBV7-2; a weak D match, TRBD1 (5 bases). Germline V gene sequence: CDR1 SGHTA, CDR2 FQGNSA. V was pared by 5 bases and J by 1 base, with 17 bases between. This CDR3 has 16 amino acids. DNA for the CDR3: TGTGCCAGCAGCCCAGAGGGGTACAGTATTAACTATGGCTACACCTTC. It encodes CASSPEGYSINYGYTF.

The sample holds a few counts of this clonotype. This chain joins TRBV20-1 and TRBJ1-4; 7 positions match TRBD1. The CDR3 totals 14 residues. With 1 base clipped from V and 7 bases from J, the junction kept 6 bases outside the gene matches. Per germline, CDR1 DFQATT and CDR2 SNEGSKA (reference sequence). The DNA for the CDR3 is TGCAGTGCTAGAGGACAGGGCGTAGGTGAAAAACTGTTTTTT. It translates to CSARGQGVGEKLFF.

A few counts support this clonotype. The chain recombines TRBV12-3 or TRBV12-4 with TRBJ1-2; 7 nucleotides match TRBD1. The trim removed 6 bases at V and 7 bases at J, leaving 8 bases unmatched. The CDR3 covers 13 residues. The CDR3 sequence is CASSRGQITGYTF. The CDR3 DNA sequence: TGTGCCAGCAGCCGGGGACAGATCACTGGCTACACCTTC.

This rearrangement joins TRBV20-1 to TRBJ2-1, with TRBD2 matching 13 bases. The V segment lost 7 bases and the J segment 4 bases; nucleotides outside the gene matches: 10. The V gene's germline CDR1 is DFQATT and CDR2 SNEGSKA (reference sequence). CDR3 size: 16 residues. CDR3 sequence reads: CSVETSGGHKYNEQFF. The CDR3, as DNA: TGCAGTGTAGAGACTAGCGGGGGGCACAAGTACAATGAGCAGTTCTTC.

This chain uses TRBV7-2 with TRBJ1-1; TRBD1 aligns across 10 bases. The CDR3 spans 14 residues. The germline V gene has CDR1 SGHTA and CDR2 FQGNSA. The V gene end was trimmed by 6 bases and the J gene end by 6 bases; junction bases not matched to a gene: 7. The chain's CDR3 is CASRPRQGASEAFF. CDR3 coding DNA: TGTGCCAGCAGACCCCGACAGGGGGCGTCTGAAGCTTTCTTT.

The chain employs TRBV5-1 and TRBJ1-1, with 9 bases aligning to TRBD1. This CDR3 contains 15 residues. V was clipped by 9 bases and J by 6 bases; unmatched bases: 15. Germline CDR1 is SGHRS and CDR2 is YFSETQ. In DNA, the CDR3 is TGCGCCACTTCAGCGGTAGACAGGGGGGAGCCTGAAGCTTTCTTT. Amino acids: CATSAVDRGEPEAFF.

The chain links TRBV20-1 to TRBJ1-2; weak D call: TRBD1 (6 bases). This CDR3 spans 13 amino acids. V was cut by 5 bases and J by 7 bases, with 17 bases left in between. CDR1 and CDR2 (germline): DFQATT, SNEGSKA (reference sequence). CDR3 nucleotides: TGCAGTGCTGGGGGCTTGACAGGTAGTGGCTACACCTTC. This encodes CSAGGLTGSGYTF.

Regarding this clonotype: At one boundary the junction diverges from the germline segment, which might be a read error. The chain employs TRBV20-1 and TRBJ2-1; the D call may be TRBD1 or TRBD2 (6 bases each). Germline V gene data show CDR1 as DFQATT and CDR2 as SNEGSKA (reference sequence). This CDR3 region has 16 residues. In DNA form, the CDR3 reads TGCAGTGCTAGAGTCTTTTTAGCGGACAGTTACAATGGGCAGTTCTTC. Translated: CSARVFLADSYNGQFF.

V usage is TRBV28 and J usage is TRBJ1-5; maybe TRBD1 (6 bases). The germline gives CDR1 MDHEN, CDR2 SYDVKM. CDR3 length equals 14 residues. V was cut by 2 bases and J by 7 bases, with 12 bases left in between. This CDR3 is CASSLRGAGQPQHF. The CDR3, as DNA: TGTGCCAGCAGTTTACGGGGGGCAGGGCAGCCCCAGCATTTT.

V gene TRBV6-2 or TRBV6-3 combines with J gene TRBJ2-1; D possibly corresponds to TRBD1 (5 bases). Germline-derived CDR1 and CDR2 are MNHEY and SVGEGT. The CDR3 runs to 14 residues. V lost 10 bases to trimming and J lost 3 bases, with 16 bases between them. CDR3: CATVPDSLYNEQFF. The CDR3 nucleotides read TGTGCCACCGTACCCGACAGCCTCTACAATGAGCAGTTCTTC.

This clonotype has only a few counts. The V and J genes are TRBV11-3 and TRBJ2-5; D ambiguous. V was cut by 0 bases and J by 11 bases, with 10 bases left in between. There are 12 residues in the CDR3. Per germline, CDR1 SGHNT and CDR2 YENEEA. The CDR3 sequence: CASSLEGELQYF. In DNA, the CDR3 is TGTGCCAGCAGCTTAGAAGGCGAGTTACAGTACTTC.